The clone carrying this T cell receptor (beta chain) was seen a few times. These data come from a study of CD4 and CD8 cells across lung adenocarcinoma regions. CDR3 length equals 15 residues. In germline, CDR1 is MNHEY, CDR2 SVGAGI. Trimming removed 7 bases from V and 5 bases from J, with 19 bases in between. Each CDR3 protein gets one entry after TCRdb re-called the PCR reads with MiXCR. This sample has about 14,000 distinct CDR3 sequences, with roughly 48% found just once. The patients had localized lung adenocarcinoma, a non-small cell subtype. The chain recombines TRBV6-5 with TRBJ2-3, with D perhaps TRBD2 (6 bases). This clonotype originated in a male donor with lung adenocarcinoma. The CD4 and CD8 labels of this study may be unreliable. Sequencing was done on a sample of CD4+ T cells from the center of a lung tumor. The CDR3 DNA reads TGTGCCAGCAATTCGAAAGACGGGAGAAGAGATACGCAGTATTTT. This sequence encodes CASNSKDGRRDTQYF.